This TCR beta chain is drawn from a study of shared clonotypes between healthy human individuals. The CDR3 has 13 amino acids. The V gene end was trimmed by 4 bases and the J gene end by 6 bases; junction bases not matched to a gene: 3. Germline-derived CDR1 and CDR2 are SGHVS and FQNEAQ. Measured with immunoSEQ multiplex PCR; TCRdb has only the in-frame clones, and not every one. The data hold 2,500,000 or so clones, with about 90% observed a single time. The donors were adults (healthy and HIV-negative) with no recent acute infections or vaccinations. Subsets obtained from CD4+ cells comprised CD45RA+ naive and CD45RA-negative memory cells. In the case of this clone: Its matching antigen is unknown.

Findings and caveats of the study: Rarefaction gave evidence that sorted-subset sequencing remained incomplete despite large depth.

The TCR comes from a young man in good health. Some clones in this sample may be carry-over from other donors' samples. The sequenced sample consisted of naive CD4+ T cells from PBMCs. Subset here: CD45RA+ positively selected. J is TRBJ1-1 and V is TRBV7-8, with 9 bases that match TRBD1. CDR3 sequence (DNA): TGTGCCAGCAGCTCGGACAGGGGAGCTGAAGCTTTCTTT. It translates to CASSSDRGAEAFF.